The sequence of this T cell receptor beta chain was determined in a study of patients and donors after allogeneic stem cell transplantation. TCRdb reprocessed the RT-PCR reads via MiXCR and lists one record per CDR3 protein. The table includes around 150,000 distinct CDR3 sequences, about two fifths detected once. CDR3 size: 13 residues. V lost 8 bases, J lost 6 bases, and 16 bases lay in between. Germline V gene data show CDR1 as LGHNA and CDR2 as YSLEER. Sequencing used blood, either unsorted or a sorted T cell fraction (not recorded which). This clonotype was obtained from a human donor who was either an allogeneic HSCT recipient or a stem cell or donor lymphocyte infusion donor (not recorded which). It is not recorded whose cells these are; they may come from a transplant donor. This chain uses TRBV4-3 with TRBJ1-1, with D tentatively TRBD1 (6 bases). Written as DNA, the CDR3 is TGCGCCAGCCGCCCGGGGGGCCCTGCTGAAGCTTTCTTT. Its protein product is CASRPGGPAEAFF.